A single sample gave rise to the 25 T cell receptor beta chains below, sequenced in a study of T cell repertoires in cytomegalovirus infection. These TCRs are of unknown antigen specificity. TCRdb redid the calling of the reads with MiXCR, one entry per CDR3 protein. The sample carries some 940,000 distinct CDR3 sequences, approximately 32% recorded once. The input for sequencing was cultured CD8+ T cells from PBMCs, taken from culture after CMV antigen stimulation. Receptors were obtained from a human donor in good health (CMV status not recorded). Some clones in this sample may be carry-over from other donors' samples.

This clonotype was counted a few times. V usage is TRBV5-1 and J usage is TRBJ2-3; 8 nucleotides line up with TRBD2. CDR1 is SGHRS and CDR2 is YFSETQ in the germline V gene. The CDR3 contains 14 residues. The V gene end was trimmed by 7 bases and the J gene end by 2 bases; junction bases not matched to a gene: 6. CDR3 nucleotides: TGCGCCAGCTGGGAAGCGGGGGACACAGATACGCAGTATTTT. It translates to CASWEAGDTDTQYF.

The gene calls are TRBV5-1 and TRBJ2-7; TRBD1 matches at 10 bases. V lost 4 bases, J lost 3 bases, and 10 bases stayed unmatched. CDR1 is SGHRS, CDR2 YFSETQ, per germline. The CDR3 is 16 residues long. CDR3 sequence (DNA): TGCGCCAGCAGCCCCCTGACAGGGGGCGCGATCTACGAGCAGTACTTC. Its translation is CASSPLTGGAIYEQYF.

The rearrangement links TRBV12-3 or TRBV12-4 to TRBJ2-5, with 7 bases that match TRBD1. This CDR3 region has 15 residues. After removal of 6 bases from V and 5 bases from J, the junction contained 12 bases not matched to a gene. The CDR3 nucleotides are TGTGCCAGCAGCCAGACGGAGAGGGGGCCTGAGACCCAGTACTTC. Residues: CASSQTERGPETQYF.

Turning to this clonotype: A junction boundary mismatches the germline segment, possibly from a read error. This chain uses TRBV27 with TRBJ1-1; D is unresolved. CDR1 is MNHEY, CDR2 SMNVEV, per germline (reference sequence). This CDR3 has 13 residues. The CDR3 DNA reads TGTGCCAGCGGTTTGGGAGGTGGAACTGAAGCTTTCTTT. Translating gives CASGLGGGTEAFF.

V gene TRBV6-5 combines with J gene TRBJ2-5; possibly TRBD2 for D (5 bases). The CDR3 is 15 residues long. Germline V gives CDR1 MNHEY, CDR2 SVGAGI. Trimming removed 0 bases at V and 1 base at J, with 9 bases between. The CDR3 DNA sequence: TGTGCCAGCAGTTACTCACAAAGCGGCCAAGAGACCCAGTACTTC. This translates into CASSYSQSGQETQYF.

In regard to this clonotype: Given a much more abundant clone one base away, this may be a read error. V gene TRBV7-8 combines with J gene TRBJ2-1; 10 bases map to TRBD1. Germline-derived CDR1 and CDR2 are SGHVS and FQNEAQ. This CDR3 region has 15 residues. CDR3 bases: TGTGACAGCAGCGTCGGGACAGGGGTTGGAGATGAGCAGTTCTTC. Residues: CDSSVGTGVGDEQFF. Variable domain in full (rest from reference TRBV7-8 and TRBJ2-1): GAGVSQSPRYKVAKRGQDVALRCDPISGHVSLFWYQQALGQGPEFLTYFQNEAQLDKSGLPSDRFFAERPEGSVSTLKIQRTQQEDSAVYLCDSSVGTGVGDEQFFGPGTRLTVL.

V gene TRBV6-2 or TRBV6-3 combines with J gene TRBJ2-2; D not resolved. Looked up from germline, CDR1 is MNHEY and CDR2 is SVGEGT. V was cut by 7 bases and J by 8 bases, with 17 bases left in between. The CDR3 totals 14 residues. The DNA of the CDR3 is TGTGCCAGCACCCTAAGGGCTCTGGAAGGGGAGCTGTTTTTT. It yields the protein CASTLRALEGELFF.

The genes are TRBV5-8 and TRBJ2-1, with TRBD2 matching 10 bases. The CDR3 has 18 amino acids. The V gene end was trimmed by 7 bases and the J gene end by 0 bases; junction bases not matched to a gene: 13. CDR1 and CDR2 (germline): SGHTS, YDEGEE. CDR3 sequence (DNA): TGTGCCAGCCTCTTGGGTAGCGGGGGGTCCAGCTCCTACAATGAGCAGTTCTTC. This translates into CASLLGSGGSSSYNEQFF.

This clonotype was picked up many times. V gene TRBV4-1 combines with J gene TRBJ2-1, with 9 bases fitting TRBD2. V shed 4 bases and J 5 bases; nucleotides not matched to a gene: 3. Germline V gene data show CDR1 as MGHRA and CDR2 as YSYEKL. This CDR3 region has 14 residues. The CDR3 DNA is TGCGCCAGCAGCCGTAGCGGGGGAAACAATGAGCAGTTCTTC. Its protein product is CASSRSGGNNEQFF.

This clonotype was detected ten times or more. The chain uses TRBV7-6 and TRBJ2-5, with D possibly matching TRBD2 (8 bases). Germline assignment: CDR1 SGHVS and CDR2 FNYEAQ. Trimming cost V 7 bases and J 3 bases, with 27 bases left between them. The CDR3 runs to 18 residues. The chain's CDR3 is CASTPGTAGEVREETQYF. The DNA for the CDR3 is TGTGCCAGCACCCCCGGGACAGCGGGGGAGGTGAGAGAAGAGACCCAGTACTTC.

The V gene is TRBV19, the J gene TRBJ2-1, with 9 bases fitting TRBD2. The ends lost 1 base at V and 0 bases at J; junction bases unmatched: 4. Looked up from germline, CDR1 is LNHDA and CDR2 is SQIVND (reference sequence). The CDR3 runs to 17 residues. This CDR3 reads CASSIVSGGHSYNEQFF. The DNA for the CDR3 is TGTGCCAGTAGTATAGTTAGCGGGGGCCACTCCTACAATGAGCAGTTCTTC.

The table lists this clonotype with many counts. The rearrangement uses TRBV7-8 and TRBJ2-3, with 13 bases identical to TRBD2. This CDR3 has 19 residues. Per germline, CDR1 SGHVS and CDR2 FQNEAQ. Trimming removed 0 bases from V and 5 bases from J; junction bases left unmatched: 11. Written as DNA, the CDR3 is TGTGCCAGCAGCTTAGCGCGCGGGACTAGCGGGGCACCTCGAGATACGCAGTATTTT. Residues: CASSLARGTSGAPRDTQYF.

This sequence joins TRBV27 and TRBJ1-1, with D perhaps TRBD1 (5 bases). The germline V and J ends were trimmed by 5 bases and 1 base, with 14 bases remaining between them. CDR3 size: 15 residues. Germline V lookup: CDR1 MNHEY, CDR2 SMNVEV (reference sequence). CDR3: CASSPQVGTNTEAFF. The CDR3 bases are TGTGCCAGCAGTCCCCAGGTGGGGACGAACACTGAAGCTTTCTTT.

The chain employs TRBV6-5 and TRBJ1-1, with a possible D match to TRBD1 (5 bases). Trimming stripped 2 bases from V and 9 bases from J, with 10 bases between. Germline lookup yields CDR1 MNHEY and CDR2 SVGAGI. The CDR3 sequence is 12 residues long. As DNA, the CDR3 is TGTGCCAGCAGTTACGCAAAGGGACAAGCTTTCTTT. It translates to CASSYAKGQAFF.

This chain links TRBV7-9 with TRBJ2-3; tentatively, D is TRBD2 (6 bases). The CDR3 runs to 16 residues. Germline V gene data show CDR1 as SEHNR and CDR2 as FQNEAQ (reference sequence). V shed 6 bases and J shed 1 base, with 17 bases lying between them. CDR3 DNA sequence: TGTGCCAGCAGATCCATGCTGCGGGGTGGCACAGATACGCAGTATTTT. Translated, it gives CASRSMLRGGTDTQYF.

The chain links TRBV7-2 to TRBJ1-1; tentatively, D is TRBD1 (5 bases). Germline CDR1 reads SGHTA; CDR2 reads FQGNSA. V dropped 4 bases and J dropped 3 bases, with 9 bases sitting between them. CDR3 length: 13 amino acids. The CDR3 region is CASSWGIYTEAFF. CDR3 DNA: TGTGCCAGCAGCTGGGGGATTTACACTGAAGCTTTCTTT. Combining the CDR3 with reference TRBV7-2 and TRBJ1-1 gives the whole variable domain GAGVSQSPSNKVTEKGKDVELRCDPISGHTALYWYRQSLGQGLEFLIYFQGNSAPDKSGLPSDRFSAERTGGSVSTLTIQRTQQEDSAVYLCASSWGIYTEAFFGQGTRLTVV.

Worth noting for this clonotype: The conserved phenylalanine or tryptophan normally closing the CDR3 is absent here, so this likely arose from a read error. The chain couples TRBV11-2 to TRBJ1-1; possible D gene TRBD1, 6 bases. The germline CDR1 and CDR2 sequences are SGHAT and FQNNGV. The CDR3 consists of 15 residues. V was cut by 5 bases and J by 3 bases, with 16 bases left in between. The CDR3 DNA reads as TGTGCCAGCAGCCGACTTTTGGGGGGCGACACTGAAGCTTTCGTT. As protein: CASSRLLGGDTEAFV.

A few counts support this clonotype. V is TRBV28 and J is TRBJ1-2, with TRBD1 identical over 10 bases. The germline CDR1 and CDR2 sequences are MDHEN and SYDVKM. The CDR3 extends over 16 amino acids. Trimming cost V 2 bases and J 2 bases; bases outside gene matches: 5. CDR3 sequence reads: CASSLDDRGPNYGYTF. Here the CDR3 DNA reads TGTGCCAGCAGTTTAGACGACAGGGGGCCAAACTATGGCTACACCTTC.

This clonotype has more than one count but fewer than ten. V gene TRBV4-1 combines with J gene TRBJ1-2, with D uncertain. Deletions cut 3 bases from V and 3 bases from J, with 14 bases between. This CDR3 is built from 15 residues. From germline, CDR1 is MGHRA and CDR2 YSYEKL. The CDR3 is CASSHAFSDDYGYTF. CDR3 DNA sequence: TGCGCCAGCAGCCATGCTTTCTCGGATGACTATGGCTACACCTTC.

The chain has TRBV9 and TRBJ2-7; TRBD2 aligns across 7 bases. The germline gives CDR1 SGDLS, CDR2 YYNGEE. Trimming took 3 bases from V and 3 from J; bases not matched to a gene: 3. The CDR3 is made up of 13 amino acids. CDR3 DNA: TGTGCCAGCAGCGGGACTAGAGGCTACGAGCAGTACTTC. It codes for CASSGTRGYEQYF. The entire variable domain, with the rest obtained from reference TRBV9 and TRBJ2-7, is as follows: DSGVTQTPKHLITATGQRVTLRCSPRSGDLSVYWYQQSLDQGLQFLIQYYNGEERAKGNILERFSAQQFPDLHSELNLSSLELGDSALYFCASSGTRGYEQYFGPGTRLTVT.

The chain recombines TRBV15 with TRBJ1-1, with D uncertain. V lost 0 bases and J 2 bases, leaving 10 bases between the germline ends. CDR3 length equals 15 residues. Germline V CDR1 and CDR2: LNHNV, YYDKDF (reference sequence). In DNA, the CDR3 is TGTGCCACCAGCAGAGATGCCAGCGTTAACACTGAAGCTTTCTTT. As protein: CATSRDASVNTEAFF.

This clonotype has more than one count but fewer than ten. This rearrangement joins TRBV12-3 or TRBV12-4 to TRBJ1-2; maybe TRBD1 (5 bases). This CDR3 region has 14 residues. Trimming took off 2 bases at V and 5 bases at J, with 12 bases between the two ends. The CDR3 nucleotides read TGTGCCAGCAGTTTATTAACAGGCGGGTATGGCTACACCTTC. This translates into CASSLLTGGYGYTF.

In its sample, this clonotype was seen a few times. V is TRBV11-2 and J is TRBJ1-4; no reliable D call. CDR1 is SGHAT, CDR2 FQNNGV, per germline. CDR3 length equals 12 residues. The ends were cut back, 4 bases at V and 8 bases at J, with 8 bases in the middle. The CDR3 DNA follows: TGTGCCAGCAGCTGGGTGGGGGAAAAACTGTTTTTT. The encoded protein is CASSWVGEKLFF.

This clonotype has just a few counts. The chain is built from TRBV4-1 and TRBJ2-3; the D gene is possibly TRBD1 (7 bases). Germline loops: CDR1 MGHRA, CDR2 YSYEKL. V was shortened by 4 bases and J by 0 bases, with 14 bases between the two germline ends. This CDR3 contains 16 residues. CDR3 in amino acids: CASSPMAGGSTDTQYF. The CDR3 coding sequence is TGCGCCAGCAGCCCGATGGCAGGGGGGAGCACAGATACGCAGTATTTT.

This clonotype counts as medium-sized. The chain joins TRBV27 to TRBJ1-1, with D possibly being TRBD1 (6 bases). CDR1 is MNHEY, CDR2 SMNVEV, per germline (reference sequence). The CDR3 is 14 amino acids. V gave up 5 bases and J gave up 0 bases, with 10 bases separating them. DNA of the CDR3: TGTGCCAGCAGTAGAGGACAGTTGAACACTGAAGCTTTCTTT. It is translated as CASSRGQLNTEAFF.